Reported below is one T cell receptor beta chain. The antigen remains unidentified. The data are from a study of T cell repertoires in cytomegalovirus infection. Study as a whole: Indications came from public TCR beta signatures; they pointed to CMV infection and to a matching HLA type.

The germline V and J ends were trimmed by 3 bases and 2 bases, with 7 bases remaining between them. The CDR3 has 13 amino acids. Germline assignment: CDR1 SGHAT and CDR2 FQDESV (reference sequence). General study results and limits: HLA-C-restricted CMV-specific TCR beta clonotypes were dominant in the ex vivo response.

TCRdb re-analysed the reads in MiXCR, keeping a single row per CDR3 protein. The repertoire holds over 100,000 distinct CDR3 sequences, with 10% as singletons. The sample comprised PBMCs, sequenced either directly or after in vitro stimulation (not recorded which). The source of this sequence is a human donor in good health (CMV status not recorded). Some clones in this sample may be carry-over from other donors' samples. This chain joins TRBV11-1 and TRBJ1-2; D unresolved. CDR3 sequence (DNA): TGTGCCAGCAGCTTCGTCGGAAACTATGGCTACACCTTC. This translates into CASSFVGNYGYTF.